The T cell receptor (beta chain) described here comes from a study of shared clonotypes between healthy human individuals. Study context: CD4 naive and CD4 memory each took three plates per donor, while CD8 naive took two and CD8 memory one. Study observations and caveats: It was only blood that was sampled, and tissue repertoires likely differ.

J lost 6 bases, V lost 5 bases, and 12 bases had no gene match. This CDR3 spans 16 amino acids. Germline-derived CDR1 and CDR2 are MNHNY and SVGAGI (reference sequence). Assay runs were performed at deep level. Genomic DNA (from each subset) was split evenly across several immunoSEQ plates. The repertoire was sequenced with immunoSEQ multiplex PCR; TCRdb's copy has only in-frame clones and lacks some. Of about 690,000 clones in the sample, 80% to 95% were seen once. Concerning this clone: Its antigen is still unknown.

This chain joins TRBV6-6 and TRBJ2-2; 7 bases match TRBD1. The specimen was memory CD8+ T cells from PBMCs. The subset is: CD45RO+ cells pooled with CCR7-negative TemRA cells. The clonotype comes from a man younger than 30 in good health. Some clones in this sample may be carry-over from other donors' samples. The CDR3 nucleotides are TGTGCCAGCAGTCACCCGACAGGGACCGAGGCCGGGGAGCTGTTTTTT. Translated: CASSHPTGTEAGELFF.